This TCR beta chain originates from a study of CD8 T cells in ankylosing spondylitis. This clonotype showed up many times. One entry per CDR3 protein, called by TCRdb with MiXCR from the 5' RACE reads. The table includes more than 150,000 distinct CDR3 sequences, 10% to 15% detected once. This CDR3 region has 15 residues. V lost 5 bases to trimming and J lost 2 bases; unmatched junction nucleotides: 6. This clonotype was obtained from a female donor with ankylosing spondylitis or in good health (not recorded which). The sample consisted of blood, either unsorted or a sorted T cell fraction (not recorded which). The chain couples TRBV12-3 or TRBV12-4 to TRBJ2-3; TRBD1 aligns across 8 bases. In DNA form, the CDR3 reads TGTGCCAGCAGTCCTGGGACAGGCGACACAGATACGCAGTATTTT. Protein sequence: CASSPGTGDTDTQYF.